Below are 27 T cell receptor beta chains sequenced from a single sample in a study of blood T cell repertoires in COVID-19. The protocol was immunoSEQ multiplex PCR, while the TCRdb copy is restricted to in-frame clones and leaves out a portion. This table has approximately 270,000 clones, 85% to 90% appearing once. The sequenced sample was PBMCs or T cells enriched from blood (not recorded which). The receptors here all came from a woman aged 30 to 39 with acute COVID-19.

The chain carries TRBV27 and TRBJ2-1; TRBD2 agrees at 9 bases. This CDR3 spans 15 amino acids. J was trimmed by 4 bases and V by 7 bases; bases with no gene match: 8. Germline V gives CDR1 MNHEY, CDR2 SMNVEV (reference sequence). The CDR3 nucleotides are TGTGCCAGCATAGGCGGGAGGGCGAGTTACAATGAGCAGTTCTTC. Translation: CASIGGRASYNEQFF.

On this clone: This specimen includes other DNA sequences encoding the same CDR3. The chain employs TRBV2 and TRBJ1-5; D gene unclear. Deletions cut 6 bases from V and 0 bases from J, with 6 bases between. The CDR3 sequence is 13 residues long. CDR1 is SNHLY, CDR2 FYNNEI, per germline. The CDR3, as DNA: TGTGCCAGCAGATACTTTAGCAATCAGCCCCAGCATTTT. Translation: CASRYFSNQPQHF.

The chain links TRBV28 to TRBJ2-3; 10 bases match TRBD2. CDR3 length equals 17 residues. Germline V gives CDR1 MDHEN, CDR2 SYDVKM. V shed 3 bases and J 0 bases; nucleotides not matched to a gene: 6. The CDR3 spells CASSLPSGRTSTDTQYF. DNA of the CDR3: TGTGCCAGCAGTTTGCCTAGCGGGAGAACTAGCACAGATACGCAGTATTTT.

J is TRBJ2-7 and V is TRBV4-2; 11 bases line up with TRBD2. Germline values: CDR1 LGHNA, CDR2 YNFKEQ. CDR3 length equals 15 residues. Germline trimming cut 2 bases from V and 0 bases from J; bases unmatched to any gene: 0. In DNA, the CDR3 is TGTGCCAGCAGCCAACTAGCGGGAGGCTCCTACGAGCAGTACTTC. Translating gives CASSQLAGGSYEQYF.

V gene TRBV29-1 combines with J gene TRBJ2-4, with 10 bases aligning to TRBD1. This CDR3 contains 14 residues. After removal of 6 bases from V and 2 bases from J, the junction contained 4 bases not matched to a gene. Per the germline V gene, CDR1 is SQVTM and CDR2 is ANQGSEA. The CDR3 region has the DNA TGCAGCGTACCGGGACAGGGGTCCAAAAACATTCAGTACTTC. This sequence encodes CSVPGQGSKNIQYF.

This clone came up a few times. The chain is built from TRBV5-1 and TRBJ2-7, with TRBD1 matching 12 bases. This CDR3 is built from 17 residues. Germline V gene data show CDR1 as SGHRS and CDR2 as YFSETQ. Trimming cost V 3 bases and J 1 base; bases outside gene matches: 8. The CDR3 DNA sequence: TGCGCCAGCAGCTGGGGCGGGGGACAGGGGGCTTCCTACGAGCAGTACTTC. Translating it yields CASSWGGGQGASYEQYF.

This sequence joins TRBV28 and TRBJ1-5; no reliable D call. From germline, CDR1 is MDHEN and CDR2 SYDVKM. The V and J ends lost 3 bases and 3 bases respectively, with 9 bases between them. The CDR3 consists of 14 residues. CDR3 sequence (DNA): TGTGCCAGCAGTTTTCCCGCGGTCAATCAGCCCCAGCATTTT. Translated: CASSFPAVNQPQHF. Together with reference TRBV28 and TRBJ1-5, the CDR3 gives the full variable domain: DVKVTQSSRYLVKRTGEKVFLECVQDMDHENMFWYRQDPGLGLRLIYFSYDVKMKEKGDIPEGYSVSREKKERFSLILESASTNQTSMYLCASSFPAVNQPQHFGDGTRLSIL.

Comment on this clone: In the same sample, other DNA sequences code for this CDR3. J is TRBJ1-5 and V is TRBV28, with 9 bases identical to TRBD1. The CDR3 runs 14 residues. The J segment lost 4 bases and the V segment lost 7 bases, leaving 5 bases of the junction unmatched. The germline gives CDR1 MDHEN, CDR2 SYDVKM. CDR3 sequence reads: CASISGTGNQPQHF. CDR3 DNA: TGTGCCAGCATTTCCGGGACAGGGAATCAGCCCCAGCATTTT.

The V gene is TRBV27, the J gene TRBJ2-7; 9 bases line up with TRBD2. After removal of 8 bases from V and 1 base from J, the junction contained 9 bases not matched to a gene. Germline lookup yields CDR1 MNHEY and CDR2 SMNVEV (reference sequence). This CDR3 is built from 15 residues. The CDR3 DNA follows: TGTGCCAGCGGAATGAGCGGGAGGTATTCCTACGAGCAGTACTTC. Amino acids: CASGMSGRYSYEQYF.

The CDR3 coding sequence is TGCAGTTCCAACAGGGGGTCCACTGAAGCTTTCTTT. Translating it yields CSSNRGSTEAFF. The chain employs TRBV29-1 and TRBJ1-1; TRBD1 aligns across 8 bases. This CDR3 is 12 amino acids long. Germline V gene data show CDR1 as SQVTM and CDR2 as ANQGSEA.

The chain links TRBV12-3 or TRBV12-4 to TRBJ2-1, with D perhaps TRBD2 (6 bases). V was pared by 5 bases and J by 9 bases, with 11 bases between. The CDR3 extends over 12 amino acids. The CDR3 sequence: CASSPSVSEQFF. The CDR3 region has the DNA TGTGCCAGCAGTCCTAGCGTGTCTGAGCAGTTCTTC.

The chain combines TRBV18 with TRBJ1-2, with TRBD1 as a possible D gene (5 bases). Per germline, CDR1 KGHSH and CDR2 LQKENI. Trimming left V 6 bases short and J 6 bases short, with 14 bases between. This CDR3 is built from 13 residues. The CDR3 DNA reads TGTGCCAGCTCGCCCGCAGGGTGGGATGGCTACACCTTC. It translates to CASSPAGWDGYTF.

The chain joins TRBV29-1 to TRBJ1-2; a weak D match, TRBD1 (5 bases). Trimming stripped 7 bases from V and 5 bases from J, with 11 bases between. CDR1 and CDR2 (germline): SQVTM, ANQGSEA. The CDR3 has 11 amino acids. The chain's CDR3 is CSAWGGYGYTF. The CDR3, as DNA: TGCAGCGCTTGGGGGGGTTATGGCTACACCTTC.

The chain employs TRBV9 and TRBJ2-3; 8 positions match TRBD1. The CDR3 sequence is 16 residues long. V lost 0 bases, J lost 5 bases, and 8 bases stayed unmatched. The germline V gene has CDR1 SGDLS and CDR2 YYNGEE. CDR3 sequence reads: CASSVGWQGAGDTQYF. CDR3 bases: TGTGCCAGCAGCGTAGGATGGCAGGGGGCAGGAGATACGCAGTATTTT.

The chain is built from TRBV11-1 and TRBJ1-4, with unresolved D. This CDR3 region has 15 residues. Trimming left V 4 bases short and J 5 bases short, with 14 bases between. The germline CDR1 and CDR2 sequences are SGHAT and FQDESV (reference sequence). For the CDR3, the DNA is TGTGCCAGCAGCTCCTGGGCGGGCGAAAATGAAAAACTGTTTTTT. This translates into CASSSWAGENEKLFF.

The CDR3, as DNA: TGTGCCAGCCGTGCGACGGGGGTTGGCTCTGGGGCCAACGTCCTGACTTTC. Its protein product is CASRATGVGSGANVLTF. The chain combines TRBV9 with TRBJ2-6; tentative D call: TRBD2 (6 bases). Germline V CDR1 and CDR2: SGDLS, YYNGEE. This CDR3 is built from 17 residues. Trimming left V 7 bases short and J 0 bases short, with 17 bases between.

Written as DNA, the CDR3 is TGCAGCGGCATGACAGGGGATGGTCAGCCCCAGCATTTT. Translated: CSGMTGDGQPQHF. The rearrangement uses TRBV29-1 and TRBJ1-5, with TRBD1 matching over 8 bases. Germline V gene lookup returns CDR1 SQVTM and CDR2 ANQGSEA. The CDR3 length is 13 residues. Unmatched junction bases numbered 8, after V lost 7 bases and J lost 6 bases.

This clone was seen once. This chain joins TRBV5-1 and TRBJ1-4, with 7 bases matching TRBD1. Looked up from germline, CDR1 is SGHRS and CDR2 is YFSETQ. The CDR3 loop spans 12 amino acids. With V trimmed by 8 bases and J by 4 bases, 2 bases remained unmatched. The CDR3 reads CASQGDNEKLFF. CDR3 coding DNA: TGCGCCAGTCAGGGGGATAATGAAAAACTGTTTTTT. The full variable domain, in which reference TRBV5-1 and TRBJ1-4 provide the parts outside the CDR3, is KAGVTQTPRYLIKTRGQQVTLSCSPISGHRSVSWYQQTPGQGLQFLFEYFSETQRNKGNFPGRFSGRQFSNSRSEMNVSTLELGDSALYLCASQGDNEKLFFGSGTQLSVL.

V usage is TRBV20-1 and J usage is TRBJ2-3, with 8 bases fitting TRBD2. J gave up 2 bases and V 3 bases, and 4 bases lay outside the gene matches. The germline V gene has CDR1 DFQATT and CDR2 SNEGSKA (reference sequence). CDR3 length: 14 residues. CDR3 nucleotide sequence: TGCAGTGCTAGTGTCGGGAGGGCCACAGATACGCAGTATTTT. This encodes CSASVGRATDTQYF.

The V call is TRBV10-3, the J call TRBJ2-1, with TRBD2 identical over 13 bases. This CDR3 contains 17 residues. V gave up 6 bases and J gave up 4 bases; unmatched junction bases: 9. Germline CDR1 ENHRY, CDR2 SYGVKD. The CDR3 here is CAIRGEGLAGLYNEQFF. The CDR3, as DNA: TGTGCCATCAGGGGAGAGGGACTAGCGGGACTTTACAATGAGCAGTTCTTC.

This clone appeared once. The rearrangement links TRBV7-9 to TRBJ2-7, with TRBD1 as a possible D gene (6 bases). The CDR3 is 14 residues long. Germline CDR1 is SEHNR and CDR2 is FQNEAQ (reference sequence). Trimming removed 5 bases from V and 4 bases from J, with 15 bases in between. The CDR3 nucleotides read TGTGCCAGCAGCCCGGAGAACAGGGATTACGAGCAGTACTTC. Protein: CASSPENRDYEQYF.

The chain has TRBV29-1 and TRBJ2-3, with 11 bases that match TRBD2. Per the germline V gene, CDR1 is SQVTM and CDR2 is ANQGSEA. This CDR3 is 15 amino acids long. The ends lost 4 bases at V and 8 bases at J; junction bases unmatched: 11. The CDR3 is CSVAPGLAAPGTQYF. The CDR3 DNA follows: TGCAGCGTTGCCCCGGGACTAGCGGCGCCTGGTACGCAGTATTTT.

The chain joins TRBV10-3 to TRBJ2-2, with D tentatively TRBD1 (5 bases). This CDR3 has 12 residues. V was shortened by 6 bases and J by 5 bases, with 7 bases between the two germline ends. Germline V gene sequence: CDR1 ENHRY, CDR2 SYGVKD. CDR3 nucleotide sequence: TGTGCCATCAGGGACATTACCGGGGAGCTGTTTTTT. Residues: CAIRDITGELFF.

The rearrangement uses TRBV4-2 and TRBJ2-2; weak D call: TRBD2 (6 bases). Germline-derived CDR1 and CDR2 are LGHNA and YNFKEQ. The CDR3 totals 16 residues. V lost 0 bases to trimming and J lost 0 bases, with 8 bases between them. The CDR3 DNA sequence: TGTGCCAGCAGCCAAGAGACGGGGGCGAACACCGGGGAGCTGTTTTTT. As protein: CASSQETGANTGELFF.

V gene TRBV27 combines with J gene TRBJ1-2; 9 bases agree with TRBD1. V lost 5 bases and J lost 8; bases outside the gene matches: 6. This CDR3 is 13 amino acids long. Germline-derived CDR1 and CDR2 are MNHEY and SMNVEV (reference sequence). The chain's CDR3 is CASSTETGGGYTF. The CDR3 region has the DNA TGTGCCAGCAGTACAGAAACAGGGGGCGGCTACACCTTC.

V gene TRBV2 combines with J gene TRBJ2-1, with TRBD2 matching over 12 bases. Trimming removed 6 bases from V and 8 bases from J; junction bases left unmatched: 11. The CDR3 runs to 16 residues. Germline V gives CDR1 SNHLY, CDR2 FYNNEI. CDR3 loop: CASRQGLAGYGDEQFF. CDR3 DNA: TGTGCCAGCAGGCAAGGACTAGCGGGATATGGAGATGAGCAGTTCTTC.

This clone appeared once. The chain links TRBV28 to TRBJ2-7; perhaps TRBD2 as D (6 bases). The CDR3 is 14 amino acids. V was shortened by 6 bases and J by 2 bases, with 14 bases between the two germline ends. The V gene's germline CDR1 is MDHEN and CDR2 SYDVKM. The CDR3 DNA follows: TGTGCCAGCAGGGGAGGAGACACTGCCTACGAGCAGTACTTC. It is translated as CASRGGDTAYEQYF. Combining the CDR3 with reference TRBV28 and TRBJ2-7 gives the whole variable domain DVKVTQSSRYLVKRTGEKVFLECVQDMDHENMFWYRQDPGLGLRLIYFSYDVKMKEKGDIPEGYSVSREKKERFSLILESASTNQTSMYLCASRGGDTAYEQYFGPGTRLTVT.